One sample yielded the 7 T cell receptor beta chains listed below, sequenced in a study of shared clonotypes between healthy human individuals. The data were produced by immunoSEQ multiplex PCR, yet TCRdb's version contains in-frame clones alone and is incomplete. The sample has 1.6 million or so clones, around 98.5% seen once. Sequenced input: naive CD4+ T cells sorted from blood. Subset here: CD45RA+ positively selected. These receptors were taken from a man aged 30 to 39 in good health.

The rearrangement uses TRBV7-9 and TRBJ1-1, with 9 bases fitting TRBD1. With V trimmed by 1 base and J by 3 bases, 6 bases remained unmatched. The V gene's germline CDR1 is SEHNR and CDR2 FQNEAQ (reference sequence). The CDR3 spans 16 residues. CDR3 region: CASSLEDRGAHTEAFF. The CDR3 DNA reads as TGTGCCAGCAGCTTAGAGGACAGGGGCGCTCACACTGAAGCTTTCTTT.

The chain carries TRBV10-3 and TRBJ2-3; D unclear. This CDR3 spans 11 amino acids. Germline lookup yields CDR1 ENHRY and CDR2 SYGVKD. V was trimmed by 10 bases and J by 3 bases, leaving 8 bases between them. The DNA for the CDR3 is TGTGCCAGTTTGGAGACAGATACGCAGTATTTT. Amino acids: CASLETDTQYF.

The chain uses TRBV5-1 and TRBJ2-3; perhaps TRBD1 as D (5 bases). Germline loops: CDR1 SGHRS, CDR2 YFSETQ. Between the trimmed V and J ends, which lost 4 bases and 1 base, there was a span of 10 bases. CDR3 length equals 14 residues. For the CDR3, the DNA is TGCGCCAGCAGCCGACCGACAGGCACAGATACGCAGTATTTT. The encoded protein is CASSRPTGTDTQYF.

V is TRBV9 and J is TRBJ2-3; TRBD2 matches at 7 bases. The trim removed 4 bases at V and 2 bases at J, leaving 4 bases unmatched. CDR1 and CDR2 from the germline V gene are SGDLS and YYNGEE. The CDR3 sequence is 14 residues long. The CDR3 sequence: CASSPRENTDTQYF. The CDR3 DNA follows: TGTGCCAGCAGCCCGCGGGAGAACACAGATACGCAGTATTTT.

The sample holds one count of this clone. The V gene is TRBV27, the J gene TRBJ2-3; TRBD2 agrees at 7 bases. Per the germline V gene, CDR1 is MNHEY and CDR2 is SMNVEV (reference sequence). The CDR3 length is 16 residues. V trimming: 6 bases; J trimming: 4 bases; junction bases outside the gene matches: 13. The CDR3 DNA reads as TGTGCCAGCAGAGACCCCCTGACTAGCCGGCCAGATACGCAGTATTTT. It translates to CASRDPLTSRPDTQYF.

The chain carries TRBV5-1 and TRBJ2-7; no firm D call. Germline CDR1 and CDR2: SGHRS and YFSETQ. V gave up 4 bases and J gave up 1 base, with 12 bases separating them. The CDR3 covers 14 residues. CDR3 nucleotide sequence: TGCGCCAGCAGCCCAAGAGGCCAGTCCTACGAGCAGTACTTC. Amino acids: CASSPRGQSYEQYF.

The chain employs TRBV27 and TRBJ2-4; TRBD1 aligns across 9 bases. With V trimmed by 6 bases and J by 8 bases, 8 bases remained unmatched. The CDR3 is made up of 14 amino acids. The germline gives CDR1 MNHEY, CDR2 SMNVEV (reference sequence). In nucleotides, the CDR3 is TGTGCCAGCAGACCAGACCGGGACAGGGACATTCAGTACTTC. Its protein is CASRPDRDRDIQYF.